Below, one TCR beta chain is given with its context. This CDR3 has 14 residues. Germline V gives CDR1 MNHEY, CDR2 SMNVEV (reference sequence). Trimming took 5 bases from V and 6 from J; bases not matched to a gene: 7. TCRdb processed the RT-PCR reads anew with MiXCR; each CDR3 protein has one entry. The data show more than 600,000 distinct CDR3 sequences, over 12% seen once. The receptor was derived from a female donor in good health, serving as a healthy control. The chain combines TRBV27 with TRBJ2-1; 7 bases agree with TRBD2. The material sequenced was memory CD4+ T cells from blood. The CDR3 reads CASSGQRGFNEQFF. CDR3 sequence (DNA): TGTGCCAGCAGTGGTCAGCGGGGATTCAATGAGCAGTTCTTC.